The clone carrying this TCR beta chain showed up many times. The antigen is not known. This entry belongs to a study of neurological immune-mediated disorders. Findings and caveats of the study: Among expanded clones, no CDR3 amino acid sequences were shared across subjects, a pattern suggesting private repertoires in all groups.

Time point in this sample: longitudinal time-point 3. Unsorted libraries were generated from 2 million PBMCs held at -80 degrees C. TCRdb re-analysed the 5' RACE reads in MiXCR, keeping a single row per CDR3 protein. The table has about 50,000 distinct CDR3 sequences, about 8% seen once. The CDR3 sequence is 13 residues long. The V gene's germline CDR1 is LGHDT and CDR2 YNNKEL (reference sequence). With 5 bases removed from V and 1 base from J, the gap between germline ends came to 8 bases. This sequence joins TRBV3-1 and TRBJ1-1; no reliable D call. The TCR originated in a woman aged 40 to 50 in good health. Specimen: PBMCs. The CDR3 sequence is CASSSSGNTEAFF. In DNA, the CDR3 is TGTGCCAGCAGCTCTAGTGGGAACACTGAAGCTTTCTTT.